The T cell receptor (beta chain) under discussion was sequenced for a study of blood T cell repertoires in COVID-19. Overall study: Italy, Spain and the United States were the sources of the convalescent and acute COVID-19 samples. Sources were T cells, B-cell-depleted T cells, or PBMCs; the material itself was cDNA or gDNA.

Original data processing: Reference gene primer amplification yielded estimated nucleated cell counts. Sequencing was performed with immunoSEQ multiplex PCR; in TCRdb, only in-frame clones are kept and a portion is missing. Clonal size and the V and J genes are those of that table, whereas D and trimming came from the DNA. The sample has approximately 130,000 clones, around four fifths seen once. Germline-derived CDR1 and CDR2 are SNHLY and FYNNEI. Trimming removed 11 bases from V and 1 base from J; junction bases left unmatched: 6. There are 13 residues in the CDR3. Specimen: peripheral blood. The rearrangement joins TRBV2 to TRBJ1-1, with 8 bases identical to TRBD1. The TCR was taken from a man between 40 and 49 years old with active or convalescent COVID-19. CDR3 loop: CAVHRGANTEAFF. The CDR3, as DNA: TGTGCCGTACACAGGGGGGCGAACACTGAAGCTTTCTTT.